These T cell receptor beta chains were read from a single sample in a study of blood T cell repertoires in COVID-19. Generated by immunoSEQ multiplex PCR, the TCRdb table keeps only in-frame clones and is missing some. The table records roughly 70,000 clones, over 75% of them present only once. The specimen sequenced was peripheral blood. The receptors derive from a human donor in a cohort sampled during active COVID-19. The CDR3 runs from the conserved cysteine through the conserved F or W. The D gene is left open where the match is weak. A row's size may be missing; if present it is once, few, many or a size class.

d_gene: .; abundance: .; j_gene: TRBJ1-2; v_gene: TRBV18; CDR3aa: CASSPPGGRTYGYTF; CDR3nt: TGTGCCAGCTCACCCCCCGGCGGGCGCACGTATGGCTACACCTTC
d_gene: TRBD1; abundance: .; j_gene: TRBJ1-1; v_gene: TRBV27; CDR3aa: CASGDRAVNTEAFF; CDR3nt: TGTGCCAGTGGAGACAGGGCCGTGAACACTGAAGCTTTCTTT
d_gene: TRBD1; abundance: .; j_gene: TRBJ2-1; v_gene: TRBV6-5; CDR3aa: CASNEGDRVYNEQFF; CDR3nt: TGTGCCAGCAACGAGGGGGACAGGGTTTACAATGAGCAGTTCTTC
d_gene: TRBD2; abundance: .; j_gene: TRBJ2-7; v_gene: TRBV7-3; CDR3aa: CASSLGLAGTGEQYF; CDR3nt: TGTGCCAGCAGCTTAGGTCTAGCGGGTACGGGGGAGCAGTACTTC
d_gene: TRBD1; abundance: .; j_gene: TRBJ2-4; v_gene: TRBV5-1; CDR3aa: CASSLGQGKNIQYF; CDR3nt: TGCGCCAGCAGCTTGGGACAGGGCAAAAACATTCAGTACTTC
d_gene: TRBD1; abundance: once; j_gene: TRBJ1-2; v_gene: TRBV4-1; CDR3aa: CASSQESQGAMYINYGYTF; CDR3nt: TGCGCCAGCAGCCAAGAATCACAGGGGGCCATGTACATTAACTATGGCTACACCTTC
d_gene: .; abundance: .; j_gene: TRBJ2-3; v_gene: TRBV19; CDR3aa: CASSPPGGVLDTQYF; CDR3nt: TGTGCCAGTAGCCCACCCGGGGGAGTCCTAGATACGCAGTATTTT
d_gene: .; abundance: .; j_gene: TRBJ1-1; v_gene: TRBV6-1; CDR3aa: CASSDTAGKAFF; CDR3nt: TGTGCCAGCAGTGATACAGCCGGAAAAGCTTTCTTT
d_gene: TRBD1; abundance: .; j_gene: TRBJ1-2; v_gene: TRBV5-6; CDR3aa: CASSNKGQGIIGYTF; CDR3nt: TGTGCCAGCAGCAATAAGGGACAGGGAATTATCGGCTACACCTTC
d_gene: .; abundance: .; j_gene: TRBJ2-7; v_gene: TRBV7-2; CDR3aa: CASSPPAETYEQYF; CDR3nt: TGTGCCAGCAGCCCCCCGGCGGAAACCTACGAGCAGTACTTC
d_gene: TRBD1; abundance: .; j_gene: TRBJ1-6; v_gene: TRBV6-2/TRBV6-3; CDR3aa: CASSPLGGQGLGALHF; CDR3nt: TGTGCCAGCAGTCCCCTCGGAGGACAGGGGTTAGGAGCCCTCCACTTT
d_gene: .; abundance: .; j_gene: TRBJ1-1; v_gene: TRBV5-1; CDR3aa: CASSLGERIGTEAFF; CDR3nt: TGCGCCAGCAGCTTGGGTGAGAGGATAGGAACTGAAGCTTTCTTT
d_gene: TRBD1; abundance: .; j_gene: TRBJ1-2; v_gene: TRBV2; CDR3aa: CASNDREGGYTF; CDR3nt: TGTGCCAGCAATGACAGGGAAGGCGGCTACACCTTC
d_gene: .; abundance: .; j_gene: TRBJ1-1; v_gene: TRBV19; CDR3aa: CASSGRRMNTEAFF; CDR3nt: TGTGCCAGTAGTGGTCGCAGAATGAACACTGAAGCTTTCTTT
d_gene: .; abundance: .; j_gene: TRBJ1-2; v_gene: TRBV5-8; CDR3aa: CASTLGRLGYGYTF; CDR3nt: TGTGCCAGCACCCTGGGGCGCCTGGGCTATGGCTACACCTTC
d_gene: .; abundance: .; j_gene: TRBJ1-4; v_gene: TRBV5-4; CDR3aa: CASSSRTTGSNEKLFF; CDR3nt: TGTGCCAGCAGCTCCCGGACCACAGGGTCCAATGAAAAACTGTTTTTT
d_gene: TRBD2; abundance: .; j_gene: TRBJ2-7; v_gene: TRBV20-1; CDR3aa: CSASPLAGAGSYEQYF; CDR3nt: TGCAGTGCTAGTCCCCTAGCGGGAGCGGGGTCCTACGAGCAGTACTTC
d_gene: .; abundance: few; j_gene: TRBJ2-1; v_gene: TRBV6-5; CDR3aa: CASVEGAGVNEQFF; CDR3nt: TGTGCCAGCGTCGAGGGTGCGGGCGTCAATGAGCAGTTCTTC
d_gene: TRBD1; abundance: .; j_gene: TRBJ2-4; v_gene: TRBV2; CDR3aa: CASSGRDREVNIQYF; CDR3nt: TGTGCCAGCAGTGGTCGGGACAGGGAAGTAAACATTCAGTACTTC
d_gene: .; abundance: .; j_gene: TRBJ2-6; v_gene: TRBV19; CDR3aa: CASSPRSSSGANVLTF; CDR3nt: TGTGCCAGTAGTCCTAGGAGCAGCTCTGGGGCCAACGTCCTGACTTTC
d_gene: .; abundance: .; j_gene: TRBJ1-2; v_gene: TRBV5-1; CDR3aa: CASSLSYRRGYGYTF; CDR3nt: TGCGCCAGCAGCTTGTCCTACAGAAGGGGCTATGGCTACACCTTC
d_gene: .; abundance: .; j_gene: TRBJ2-3; v_gene: TRBV11-3; CDR3aa: CASSRGHTTDTQYF; CDR3nt: TGTGCCAGCAGCCGCGGACACACCACAGATACGCAGTATTTT
d_gene: .; abundance: .; j_gene: TRBJ2-7; v_gene: TRBV6-6; CDR3aa: CASSYDRDRIYEQYF; CDR3nt: TGTGCCAGCAGTTACGATCGCGACAGAATCTACGAGCAGTACTTC
d_gene: .; abundance: .; j_gene: TRBJ1-1; v_gene: TRBV24-1; CDR3aa: CATSEETNTEAFF; CDR3nt: TGTGCCACCAGTGAAGAGACAAACACTGAAGCTTTCTTT
d_gene: .; abundance: many; j_gene: TRBJ1-3; v_gene: TRBV7-3; CDR3aa: CASSPRGFSSGNTIYF; CDR3nt: TGTGCCAGCAGCCCTAGAGGGTTTAGCTCTGGAAACACCATATATTTT
d_gene: .; abundance: .; j_gene: TRBJ2-1; v_gene: TRBV6-5; CDR3aa: CASSRLAEGDYEQFF; CDR3nt: TGTGCCAGCAGCCGCCTAGCGGAGGGGGACTATGAGCAGTTCTTC
d_gene: TRBD1; abundance: .; j_gene: TRBJ1-6; v_gene: TRBV7-9; CDR3aa: CASRPTTGGLNSPLHF; CDR3nt: TGTGCCAGCAGGCCAACAACAGGGGGTCTTAATTCACCCCTCCACTTT
d_gene: .; abundance: .; j_gene: TRBJ1-1; v_gene: TRBV21-1; CDR3aa: CAGRSWAHRTEAFF; CDR3nt: TGTGCCGGACGATCTTGGGCCCACAGGACTGAAGCTTTCTTT
d_gene: .; abundance: .; j_gene: TRBJ2-3; v_gene: TRBV9; CDR3aa: CASSVELGRGGPDTQYF; CDR3nt: TGTGCCAGCAGCGTAGAATTGGGAAGGGGAGGCCCAGATACGCAGTATTTT
d_gene: TRBD1; abundance: few; j_gene: TRBJ2-7; v_gene: TRBV6-4; CDR3aa: CASKPTGNWQYF; CDR3nt: TGTGCCAGCAAGCCGACAGGGAATTGGCAGTACTTC
d_gene: .; abundance: few; j_gene: TRBJ2-7; v_gene: TRBV19; CDR3aa: CASSGQPDYEQYF; CDR3nt: TGTGCCAGTAGCGGACAGCCAGACTACGAGCAGTACTTC
d_gene: .; abundance: .; j_gene: TRBJ1-1; v_gene: TRBV6-5; CDR3aa: CASSYSMGQTNTEAFF; CDR3nt: TGTGCCAGCAGTTACTCGATGGGCCAGACGAACACTGAAGCTTTCTTT
d_gene: TRBD2; abundance: .; j_gene: TRBJ2-1; v_gene: TRBV19; CDR3aa: CASSTRTSAHPREQFF; CDR3nt: TGTGCCAGTAGTACCCGGACTAGCGCCCACCCCCGTGAGCAGTTCTTC
d_gene: TRBD1; abundance: .; j_gene: TRBJ2-3; v_gene: TRBV5-1; CDR3aa: CASSPRQGAGDTQYF; CDR3nt: TGCGCCAGCAGCCCAAGACAGGGGGCTGGAGATACGCAGTATTTT
d_gene: .; abundance: .; j_gene: TRBJ1-2; v_gene: TRBV12-3/TRBV12-4; CDR3aa: CASTRRVASGYTF; CDR3nt: TGTGCCAGCACCCGGAGGGTGGCTTCGGGCTACACCTTC
d_gene: .; abundance: .; j_gene: TRBJ1-5; v_gene: TRBV30; CDR3aa: CAWRTGGRGPNPQHF; CDR3nt: TGTGCCTGGAGGACGGGTGGCAGGGGCCCCAATCCCCAGCATTTT
d_gene: TRBD2; abundance: .; j_gene: TRBJ2-7; v_gene: TRBV28; CDR3aa: CASSLSASGRGYEQYF; CDR3nt: TGTGCCAGCAGTTTGTCCGCTAGCGGGAGGGGGTACGAGCAGTACTTC
d_gene: TRBD1; abundance: .; j_gene: TRBJ2-7; v_gene: TRBV10-3; CDR3aa: CAISGTVYEQYF; CDR3nt: TGTGCCATATCCGGGACAGTTTACGAGCAGTACTTC
d_gene: .; abundance: .; j_gene: TRBJ2-1; v_gene: TRBV16; CDR3aa: CASSQSSAGEQFF; CDR3nt: TGTGCCAGCAGCCAATCCTCGGCGGGAGAGCAGTTCTTC
d_gene: .; abundance: .; j_gene: TRBJ2-7; v_gene: TRBV7-6; CDR3aa: CASALGKNRTTYEQYF; CDR3nt: TGTGCCAGCGCTCTGGGTAAAAACAGGACCACCTACGAGCAGTACTTC
d_gene: TRBD1; abundance: .; j_gene: TRBJ2-7; v_gene: TRBV28; CDR3aa: CASRTGGFEQYF; CDR3nt: TGTGCCAGCAGGACAGGGGGGTTCGAGCAGTACTTC
d_gene: .; abundance: .; j_gene: TRBJ2-7; v_gene: TRBV28; CDR3aa: CASRQTVYEQYF; CDR3nt: TGTGCCAGCAGACAGACGGTATACGAGCAGTACTTC
d_gene: .; abundance: .; j_gene: TRBJ2-3; v_gene: TRBV6-5; CDR3aa: CAYGAGFGADTQYF; CDR3nt: TGTGCCTATGGGGCGGGATTTGGGGCAGATACGCAGTATTTT
d_gene: .; abundance: .; j_gene: TRBJ2-2; v_gene: TRBV5-1; CDR3aa: CASSFLTGDFTGELFF; CDR3nt: TGCGCCAGCAGCTTTTTGACGGGGGATTTCACCGGGGAGCTGTTTTTT
d_gene: TRBD1; abundance: .; j_gene: TRBJ2-6; v_gene: TRBV7-3; CDR3aa: CASRGQDRLLTF; CDR3nt: TGTGCCAGCAGGGGACAGGACCGGCTCCTGACTTTC
d_gene: TRBD2; abundance: .; j_gene: TRBJ2-1; v_gene: TRBV7-2; CDR3aa: CASSGGLAGAHEQFF; CDR3nt: TGTGCCAGCAGCGGTGGGCTAGCGGGAGCCCATGAGCAGTTCTTC
d_gene: .; abundance: .; j_gene: TRBJ2-6; v_gene: TRBV28; CDR3aa: CASTLQAGANVLTF; CDR3nt: TGTGCCAGCACGTTGCAGGCCGGGGCCAACGTCCTGACTTTC
d_gene: TRBD1; abundance: .; j_gene: TRBJ2-5; v_gene: TRBV6-5; CDR3aa: CASTEPGGWGTTQYF; CDR3nt: TGTGCCAGCACCGAGCCAGGGGGTTGGGGCACGACCCAGTACTTC